The T cell receptor beta chain described here comes from a study of blood T cells in healthy people across ages. Study results and caveats: PBMCs went unsorted, and a conclusive naive versus antigen-experienced comparison was therefore prevented.

For the second PCR, which ran for 7 to 11 cycles, a sample-barcoded 5' primer and a J-beta primer mix were used. TCRdb re-called the 5' RACE reads with MiXCR, one entry per CDR3 protein. Among roughly 1,500,000 distinct CDR3 sequences, roughly 32% were seen once, and the ten largest hold roughly 12%. Comments on this clonotype: What it binds is not known.

The CDR3 runs to 12 residues. Germline CDR1 is SGDLS and CDR2 is YYNGEE. V lost 4 bases to trimming and J lost 7 bases, with 11 bases between them. The chain couples TRBV9 to TRBJ1-2; a weak D match, TRBD1 (6 bases). This sequence originates from a young woman in good health. The sample taken for sequencing was blood. The CDR3 sequence is CASSKGGIGYTF. As DNA, the CDR3 is TGTGCCAGCAGCAAAGGGGGGATTGGCTACACCTTC. The whole variable domain, filled in from reference TRBV9 and TRBJ1-2, reads DSGVTQTPKHLITATGQRVTLRCSPRSGDLSVYWYQQSLDQGLQFLIQYYNGEERAKGNILERFSAQQFPDLHSELNLSSLELGDSALYFCASSKGGIGYTFGSGTRLTVV.